One TCR beta chain is described in this entry. The antigen is not known. Clones were sequenced by immunoSEQ multiplex PCR, and TCRdb holds only the in-frame ones, with some missing. The data show roughly 21,000 clones, approximately 80% seen once. These data belong to a study of EBV T-cell therapy then PD-1 blockade in nasopharyngeal carcinoma. The CDR3 is made up of 14 amino acids. Per germline, CDR1 MNHEY and CDR2 SMNVEV (reference sequence). V shed 2 bases and J shed 7 bases, with 13 bases lying between them. Treatment in this sample: AdE1-LMPpoly-expanded autologous EBV-specific T-cell therapy followed by anti-PD-1 nivolumab.

The chain links TRBV27 to TRBJ2-3, with D perhaps matching TRBD1 (5 bases). This specimen was CD8+ T cells from blood, taken between days 55 and 70 from a patient whose treatment included autologous EBV-specific T cells and nivolumab. The source is a man between 40 and 49 years old with nasopharyngeal carcinoma. The CDR3 DNA reads as TGTGCCAGCAGTTTAGCTGTGACAGTACATACGCAGTATTTT. It encodes CASSLAVTVHTQYF.